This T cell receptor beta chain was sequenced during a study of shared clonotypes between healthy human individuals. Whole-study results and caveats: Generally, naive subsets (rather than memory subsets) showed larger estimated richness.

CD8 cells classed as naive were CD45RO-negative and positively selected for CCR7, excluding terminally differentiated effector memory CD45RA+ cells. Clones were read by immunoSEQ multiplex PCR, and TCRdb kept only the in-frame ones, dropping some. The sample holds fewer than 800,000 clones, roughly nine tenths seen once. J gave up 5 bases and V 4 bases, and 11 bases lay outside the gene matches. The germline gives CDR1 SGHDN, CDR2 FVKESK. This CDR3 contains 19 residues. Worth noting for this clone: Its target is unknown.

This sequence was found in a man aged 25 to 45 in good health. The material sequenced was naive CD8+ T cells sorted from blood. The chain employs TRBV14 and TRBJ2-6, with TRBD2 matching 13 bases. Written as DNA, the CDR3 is TGTGCCAGCAGCCTCGACTTCGGACTAGCGGGAGTTAGGGCCAACGTCCTGACTTTC. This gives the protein CASSLDFGLAGVRANVLTF.